This T cell receptor beta chain was retrieved from a study of T cells in localized non-small cell lung cancer. The study, taken as a whole, reports: Sequencing was restricted to one tumor region; therefore, heterogeneity remains possible. A median of approximately 60 of the top 100 tumor clones appeared in adjacent lung, which was paired and uninvolved.

This clone showed up just a few times. Its specificity is not known. TCRdb keeps only in-frame clones here, not all; method: immunoSEQ multiplex PCR. The sample has about 52,000 clones, around three quarters seen once. CDR3 length: 20 amino acids. The germline V gene has CDR1 SGHVS and CDR2 FQNEAQ. After removal of 5 bases from V and 2 bases from J, the junction contained 20 bases not matched to a gene. The sequence came from a woman aged 35-75 years with stage II lung adenocarcinoma. The rearrangement links TRBV7-8 to TRBJ1-5; 8 bases are shared with TRBD1. This sample comprised PBMCs, obtained before any cancer treatment. CDR3 coding DNA: TGTGCCAGCAGCCCCACCCCGGGACAGGCTCTTGAGGCGGGCAATCAGCCCCAGCATTTT. Residues: CASSPTPGQALEAGNQPQHF.